These 29 T cell receptor beta chains were sequenced from one sample in a study of blood T cell repertoires in COVID-19. Using immunoSEQ multiplex PCR, the repertoire was profiled, and TCRdb retains in-frame clones only, with some absent. The sample holds about 61,000 clones, around 77% seen once. Sequencing was done on a sample of peripheral blood. Receptors originate from a man older than 75 with active or convalescent COVID-19.

This clone was found a few times. The rearrangement links TRBV5-4 to TRBJ2-3; 12 bases agree with TRBD2. After removal of 4 bases from V and 4 bases from J, the junction contained 7 bases not matched to a gene. The CDR3 has 16 residues. Looked up from germline, CDR1 is SGHNT and CDR2 is YYREEE (reference sequence). CDR3 DNA: TGTGCCAGCAGCAAACGACTAGCGGGAGAGTCAGATACGCAGTATTTT. This codes for CASSKRLAGESDTQYF.

V usage is TRBV19 and J usage is TRBJ1-1; TRBD1 matches 10 bases. J gave up 2 bases and V 6 bases, and 9 bases lay outside the gene matches. The germline V gene encodes CDR1 LNHDA and CDR2 SQIVND (reference sequence). The length of the CDR3 is 16 residues. The CDR3 here is CASRKGQGKFNTEAFF. The CDR3 DNA follows: TGTGCCAGTAGGAAGGGACAGGGGAAATTTAACACTGAAGCTTTCTTT.

This chain uses TRBV5-4 with TRBJ1-2; TRBD1 is a possible D gene (6 bases). Trimming cost V 4 bases and J 2 bases, with 15 bases left between them. The CDR3 extends over 15 amino acids. The germline V gene has CDR1 SGHNT and CDR2 YYREEE (reference sequence). CDR3 coding DNA: TGTGCCAGCAGCACATCGGGGGGGCCCAACTATGGCTACACCTTC. This sequence encodes CASSTSGGPNYGYTF.

The chain carries TRBV7-6 and TRBJ2-7; a weak D match, TRBD1 (5 bases). The CDR3 runs to 13 residues. Deletions cut 5 bases from V and 2 bases from J, with 10 bases between. Germline V lookup: CDR1 SGHVS, CDR2 FNYEAQ. The CDR3 spells CASSPDRAYEQYF. In DNA, the CDR3 is TGTGCCAGCAGCCCAGACAGAGCCTACGAGCAGTACTTC.

The rearrangement uses TRBV10-3 and TRBJ2-1; D might be TRBD2 (5 bases). This CDR3 region has 14 residues. CDR1 and CDR2 (germline): ENHRY, SYGVKD. V was trimmed by 10 bases and J by 1 base, leaving 14 bases between them. CDR3 sequence (DNA): TGTGCCACAAATGTGGGAGCTTCCTACAATGAGCAGTTCTTC. Its protein is CATNVGASYNEQFF.

The chain couples TRBV27 to TRBJ2-3, with 8 bases lining up with TRBD2. The CDR3 covers 16 residues. The V and J ends lost 6 bases and 0 bases, in that order; junction bases with no gene match: 8. Germline V gives CDR1 MNHEY, CDR2 SMNVEV (reference sequence). CDR3 bases: TGTGCCAGCAGCGGACTAGCCAGTTACAGCACAGATACGCAGTATTTT. It codes for CASSGLASYSTDTQYF.

This clone was found a few times. This chain uses TRBV5-4 with TRBJ2-7; D perhaps matches TRBD1 (6 bases). CDR3 length: 15 residues. Deletions cut 4 bases from V and 2 bases from J, with 16 bases between. Germline CDR1 reads SGHNT; CDR2 reads YYREEE (reference sequence). The CDR3 spells CASSVIGTQAYEQYF. The CDR3 DNA reads as TGTGCCAGCAGCGTCATCGGGACACAGGCCTACGAGCAGTACTTC.

This chain connects TRBV6-5 to TRBJ2-3; TRBD2 matches at 9 bases. The ends lost 6 bases at V and 3 bases at J; junction bases unmatched: 7. Germline V gives CDR1 MNHEY, CDR2 SVGAGI. The CDR3 runs 15 residues. CDR3 amino acids: CASRSAGGETDTQYF. The CDR3 DNA reads as TGTGCCAGCAGGTCTGCGGGAGGGGAAACAGATACGCAGTATTTT.

CDR3 coding DNA: TGTGCCAGCAGTCGCCTGGGACTATCTCGTGACGAGCAGTACTTC. Its translation is CASSRLGLSRDEQYF. The V call is TRBV27, the J call TRBJ2-7, with TRBD2 matching over 7 bases. In germline, CDR1 is MNHEY, CDR2 SMNVEV (reference sequence). The CDR3 covers 15 residues. Losses at the gene ends were 5 bases for V and 5 bases for J; bases not matched to a gene: 12.

V and J are TRBV4-3 and TRBJ2-3, with unresolved D. Trimming cost V 0 bases and J 3 bases, with 7 bases left between them. Germline V gene sequence: CDR1 LGHNA, CDR2 YSLEER. This CDR3 spans 14 amino acids. The CDR3 sequence: CASSQELRTDTQYF. CDR3 coding DNA: TGCGCCAGCAGCCAAGAACTCCGGACAGATACGCAGTATTTT.

V usage is TRBV6-1 and J usage is TRBJ1-2, with 12 bases aligning to TRBD1. Germline lookup yields CDR1 MNHNS and CDR2 SASEGT. This CDR3 has 14 amino acids. V trimming: 5 bases; J trimming: 4 bases; junction bases outside the gene matches: 2. CDR3 residues: CASSWGQGAYGYTF. DNA for the CDR3: TGTGCCAGCAGTTGGGGACAGGGGGCCTATGGCTACACCTTC.

The chain employs TRBV7-2 and TRBJ2-3; 12 bases are a match to TRBD2. The CDR3 loop spans 19 amino acids. V shed 6 bases and J 1 base; nucleotides not matched to a gene: 14. From germline, CDR1 is SGHTA and CDR2 FQGNSA. DNA of the CDR3: TGTGCCAGCAGACTCGATGGACTAGCGGGGAGGTGGGGCACAGATACGCAGTATTTT. Its translation: CASRLDGLAGRWGTDTQYF.

CDR3 bases: TGTGCCAGCAGCCCAGATGGGAGCCAAGAGACCCAGTACTTC. Translated, it gives CASSPDGSQETQYF. The chain combines TRBV7-3 with TRBJ2-5; D is possibly TRBD2 (5 bases). V lost 5 bases and J lost 1, with 11 bases in between. Per germline, CDR1 SGHTA and CDR2 FQGTGA. The CDR3 loop spans 14 amino acids.

The V and J genes are TRBV27 and TRBJ2-4; weak D call: TRBD2 (6 bases). CDR1 and CDR2 from the germline V gene are MNHEY and SMNVEV (reference sequence). This CDR3 has 14 amino acids. V shed 5 bases and J shed 7 bases, with 15 bases lying between them. CDR3 in DNA: TGTGCCAGCAGTCCTGGGACTGGGGTGAACATTCAGTACTTC. Amino acids: CASSPGTGVNIQYF.

As to this clone: A single base separates this from a much larger clone, so it may be a read error. This chain joins TRBV5-5 and TRBJ1-1; no reliable D call. Per the germline V gene, CDR1 is SGHKS and CDR2 is YYEKEE (reference sequence). The CDR3 loop spans 13 amino acids. The V gene lost 5 bases and the J gene lost 0 bases, with 8 bases spanning the gap. The CDR3 reads CASSFAVNTEAFF. The CDR3 coding sequence is TGTGCCAGCAGTTTCGCGGTGAACACTGAAGCTTTCTTT.

Turning to this clone: An end of the junction differs from the germline gene, which may be a read error. The chain uses TRBV2 and TRBJ1-6; D uncertain. Looked up from germline, CDR1 is SNHLY and CDR2 is FYNNEI. The CDR3 sequence is 14 residues long. This chain's CDR3 is CASSSDSHNSPLHF. CDR3 in DNA: TGTGCCAGCAGTTCCGACTCCCATAATTCACCCCTCCACTTT.

Ten or more counts support this clone. The chain combines TRBV28 with TRBJ2-2; D may be TRBD1 (5 bases). This CDR3 has 16 amino acids. The V gene's germline CDR1 is MDHEN and CDR2 SYDVKM. V lost 5 bases, J lost 3 bases, and 16 bases lay in between. The CDR3 DNA is TGTGCCAGCAGTCAGCTTCTAATAGGGGACACCGGGGAGCTGTTTTTT. Translation: CASSQLLIGDTGELFF.

The chain recombines TRBV3-1 (or the pseudogene TRBV3-2) with TRBJ2-3; the match to TRBD2 covers 10 bases. CDR1 and CDR2 from the germline V gene are LGHDT and YNNKEL (reference sequence). V gave up 5 bases and J gave up 2 bases; unmatched junction bases: 7. The CDR3 extends over 16 amino acids. CDR3 loop: CASSTPSGGPTDTQYF. CDR3 coding DNA: TGTGCCAGCAGCACCCCTAGCGGGGGTCCCACAGATACGCAGTATTTT.

This clone appeared once. The chain combines TRBV6-1 with TRBJ2-3; 7 bases line up with TRBD1. CDR1 and CDR2 from the germline V gene are MNHNS and SASEGT. This CDR3 has 17 amino acids. V gave up 3 bases and J gave up 2 bases; unmatched junction bases: 11. CDR3 sequence (DNA): TGTGCCAGCAGTGACCTACAGGGGTCGGCCTACACAGATACGCAGTATTTT. Its translation: CASSDLQGSAYTDTQYF.

This chain joins TRBV30 and TRBJ2-1; TRBD2 matches at 12 bases. Looked up from germline, CDR1 is GTSNPN and CDR2 is SVGIG (reference sequence). V was clipped by 7 bases and J by 10 bases; unmatched bases: 8. The CDR3 covers 13 residues. The DNA of the CDR3 is TGTGCCTCGGCTAGCGGGAGGGCCTGGGAGCAGTTCTTC. This codes for CASASGRAWEQFF.

CDR3: CASSVGLAGIYEQYF. The CDR3 nucleotides read TGTGCCAGCAGCGTAGGCCTAGCGGGAATTTACGAGCAGTACTTC. The genes are TRBV9 and TRBJ2-7; 9 bases agree with TRBD2. Unmatched junction bases numbered 5, after V lost 0 bases and J lost 4 bases. This CDR3 comprises 15 residues. Germline V gene sequence: CDR1 SGDLS, CDR2 YYNGEE.

The J gene is TRBJ1-6, the V gene TRBV5-1; tentative D call: TRBD1 (5 bases). V was shortened by 1 base and J by 6 bases, with 14 bases between the two germline ends. Germline V lookup: CDR1 SGHRS, CDR2 YFSETQ. The CDR3 sequence is 16 residues long. The CDR3 reads CASSLIPGEGNSPLHF. The CDR3 DNA sequence: TGCGCCAGCAGCTTGATTCCGGGGGAGGGTAATTCACCCCTCCACTTT. Full variable domain (missing parts from reference TRBV5-1 and TRBJ1-6): KAGVTQTPRYLIKTRGQQVTLSCSPISGHRSVSWYQQTPGQGLQFLFEYFSETQRNKGNFPGRFSGRQFSNSRSEMNVSTLELGDSALYLCASSLIPGEGNSPLHFGNGTRLTVT.

This chain connects TRBV5-4 to TRBJ2-1; the D gene is possibly TRBD1 (5 bases). Germline V lookup: CDR1 SGHNT, CDR2 YYREEE (reference sequence). V gave up 3 bases and J gave up 3 bases, with 19 bases separating them. The CDR3 extends over 17 amino acids. The chain's CDR3 is CASSSPLGQGFYNEQFF. CDR3 in DNA: TGTGCCAGCAGCTCACCCCTCGGGCAGGGCTTCTACAATGAGCAGTTCTTC.

The rearrangement links TRBV30 to TRBJ2-2, with D hard to call. Per the germline V gene, CDR1 is GTSNPN and CDR2 is SVGIG (reference sequence). The V end was cut by 3 bases, the J end by 6 bases, with 11 bases between. The CDR3 sequence is 13 residues long. The DNA of the CDR3 is TGTGCCTGGAGGAAACCTGGAGCCGGGGAGCTGTTTTTT. Translation: CAWRKPGAGELFF.

The chain recombines TRBV7-9 with TRBJ2-5; TRBD1 agrees at 10 bases. Germline-derived CDR1 and CDR2 are SEHNR and FQNEAQ (reference sequence). V shed 3 bases, J shed 1 base, and the junction held 5 bases outside the gene matches. The CDR3 runs 16 residues. In nucleotides, the CDR3 is TGTGCCAGCAGCTTTCGGGGACAGGGGACCCAAGAGACCCAGTACTTC. It translates to CASSFRGQGTQETQYF. Combining the CDR3 with reference TRBV7-9 and TRBJ2-5 gives the whole variable domain DTGVSQNPRHKITKRGQNVTFRCDPISEHNRLYWYRQTLGQGPEFLTYFQNEAQLEKSRLLSDRFSAERPKGSFSTLEIQRTEQGDSAMYLCASSFRGQGTQETQYFGPGTRLLVL.

The gene calls are TRBV27 and TRBJ2-5, with 8 bases fitting TRBD1. J lost 0 bases, V lost 6 bases, and 3 bases had no gene match. This CDR3 comprises 14 residues. CDR1 and CDR2 from the germline V gene are MNHEY and SMNVEV (reference sequence). The CDR3 loop reads CASSRGQYQETQYF. The CDR3 DNA reads as TGTGCCAGCAGCAGGGGGCAGTACCAAGAGACCCAGTACTTC.

The chain carries TRBV10-1 and TRBJ1-5; 9 bases fit TRBD1. This CDR3 has 16 amino acids. Germline V gene sequence: CDR1 WNHNN, CDR2 SYGVQD (reference sequence). V shed 5 bases and J 7 bases; nucleotides not matched to a gene: 12. As DNA, the CDR3 is TGCGCCAGCAGTCACGCCGGGACAGGGAAGAGCCAGCCCCAGCATTTT. Its protein product is CASSHAGTGKSQPQHF.

The chain links TRBV15 to TRBJ1-4; D not certain. The CDR3 runs 13 residues. The germline V and J ends were trimmed by 5 bases and 6 bases, with 10 bases remaining between them. Germline CDR1 reads LNHNV; CDR2 reads YYDKDF (reference sequence). CDR3 nucleotide sequence: TGTGCCACCAGCCGCTGGGGAGATGAAAAACTGTTTTTT. It specifies CATSRWGDEKLFF.

This clone has just one count. The J gene is TRBJ1-2, the V gene TRBV4-2; TRBD1 matches 10 bases. J lost 1 base, V lost 0 bases, and 8 bases had no gene match. The CDR3 runs to 18 residues. Germline CDR1 is LGHNA and CDR2 is YNFKEQ. DNA for the CDR3: TGTGCCAGCAGCCAAGAATCGGGACAGGGGATCGTTAACTATGGCTACACCTTC. It yields the protein CASSQESGQGIVNYGYTF.